This entry lists 8 T cell receptor beta chains sequenced from one sample in a study of a mutant IDH1 vaccine in newly diagnosed glioma. Clones were sequenced by immunoSEQ multiplex PCR, and TCRdb holds only the in-frame ones, with some missing. The sample shows 40,000 to 50,000 clones, 85% to 90% of them seen only once. No antigen is known for these receptors. Time point in this sample: week 35, safety follow-up. Vaccinated patients received 300 ug of mutant IDH1 20-mer peptide per dose, with topical imiquimod. The source material was PBMCs, sampled from a glioma patient whose treatment included an IDH1 peptide vaccine. These receptor sequences come from a man aged 35 to 55 with glioma.

This clone was observed a single time. This sequence joins TRBV7-9 and TRBJ1-4; D not resolved. The germline V gene encodes CDR1 SEHNR and CDR2 FQNEAQ (reference sequence). V was trimmed by 6 bases and J by 3 bases, leaving 14 bases between them. CDR3 length equals 15 residues. DNA of the CDR3: TGTGCCAGCAGTCTCTTAGCAAAAGCTAATGAAAAACTGTTTTTT. Encoded protein: CASSLLAKANEKLFF.

This clone was seen a single time. This chain joins TRBV28 and TRBJ1-5; D possibly corresponds to TRBD1 (5 bases). In germline, CDR1 is MDHEN, CDR2 SYDVKM. V was clipped by 5 bases and J by 2 bases, with 22 bases between them. This CDR3 has 18 residues. CDR3 protein: CASSAHNGGIGGNQPQHF. The DNA of the CDR3 is TGTGCCAGCAGTGCTCACAACGGGGGGATCGGTGGCAATCAGCCCCAGCATTTT.

The chain couples TRBV6-5 to TRBJ1-3; perhaps TRBD1 as D (5 bases). Trimming removed 2 bases from V and 2 bases from J, with 13 bases in between. Germline-derived CDR1 and CDR2 are MNHEY and SVGAGI. The CDR3 is 16 residues long. CDR3: CASSYRGPGTGNTIYF. CDR3 DNA sequence: TGTGCCAGCAGTTACAGGGGCCCTGGGACTGGAAACACCATATATTTT.

The chain uses TRBV5-4 and TRBJ2-1; 8 nucleotides align to TRBD2. The V gene's germline CDR1 is SGHNT and CDR2 YYREEE (reference sequence). V dropped 2 bases and J dropped 8; count of bases not matched to a gene: 6. The CDR3 spans 14 residues. DNA of the CDR3: TGTGCCAGCAGCTTCGGGACTAGATCACATGAGCAGTTCTTC. Translated: CASSFGTRSHEQFF.

This chain links TRBV19 with TRBJ1-3; D is unclear. With 4 bases removed from V and 2 bases from J, the gap between germline ends came to 15 bases. Germline CDR1 is LNHDA and CDR2 is SQIVND (reference sequence). There are 16 residues in the CDR3. CDR3 DNA: TGTGCCAGTAGTACAAACCACGGTAATCCTGGAAACACCATATATTTT. Amino acid sequence: CASSTNHGNPGNTIYF.

The chain links TRBV2 to TRBJ1-1; no definite D call. Germline V lookup: CDR1 SNHLY, CDR2 FYNNEI. The length of the CDR3 is 13 residues. V lost 5 bases and J lost 1, with 8 bases in between. CDR3 sequence reads: CASSRNRNTEAFF. The CDR3 DNA reads as TGTGCCAGCAGTCGGAATCGGAACACTGAAGCTTTCTTT.

The chain carries TRBV27 and TRBJ2-3; 9 bases are a match to TRBD2. Trimming took 5 bases from V and 6 from J; bases not matched to a gene: 6. Germline CDR1 is MNHEY and CDR2 is SMNVEV (reference sequence). This CDR3 spans 14 amino acids. CDR3 sequence reads: CASSIAGGPDTQYF. CDR3 nucleotide sequence: TGTGCCAGCAGTATCGCGGGAGGGCCGGATACGCAGTATTTT.

The chain employs TRBV5-4 and TRBJ1-2; D is undetermined. Trimming stripped 0 bases from V and 5 bases from J, with 11 bases between. This CDR3 contains 14 residues. The germline V gene has CDR1 SGHNT and CDR2 YYREEE (reference sequence). CDR3 nucleotides: TGTGCCAGCAGCTTGGTTGTTGACTCTTATGGCTACACCTTC. Protein sequence: CASSLVVDSYGYTF.